The clone carrying this TCR beta chain has a handful of counts. Its specificity is not known. J was trimmed by 3 bases and V by 5 bases; bases with no gene match: 3. Germline V gene sequence: CDR1 SGHTA, CDR2 FQGNSA. This CDR3 has 13 amino acids. TCRdb called the 5' RACE reads again in MiXCR, with one record for every CDR3 protein. Seen here are 450,000 or so distinct CDR3 sequences, roughly 20% observed once, and the top ten hold roughly 8.4%. This specimen belongs to a study of T-cell memory formation after mild COVID-19. Study as a whole: There were largely donor-specific TCR clusters. Whole-study results and caveats: Among CD4+ contracting clones, most were CM and EM, and CD8+ ones EMRA. Pre-infection memory harbored some responding clones, suggesting cross-reactive memory joined. Clones that contracted from day 15 to 85 had balanced CD4/CD8; later expanders were CD4+ biased.

The sample was PBMCs or a T cell subset sorted from them (not recorded which). This chain uses TRBV7-2 with TRBJ1-2, with 7 bases matching TRBD1. The clonotype was recovered from an adult woman who had mild COVID-19 (a few samples of this study predate the infection). Cell type and time point are not known. The CDR3 loop is CASSTQGYYGYTF. DNA for the CDR3: TGTGCCAGCAGCACACAGGGGTACTATGGCTACACCTTC.